This entry is about one T cell receptor (beta chain). As yet, its antigen is unknown. These data originate in a study of blood T cells in healthy people across ages. Study observations and caveats: While age rose, TCR beta diversity per million T cells dropped in a roughly linear way.

Using a J-beta primer mix together with a sample-barcoded 5' primer, a second PCR was run for roughly 7 to 11 cycles. A minimum of 2.5 million CDR3-containing paired-end reads was obtained for each sample. TCRdb reprocessed the 5' RACE reads via MiXCR and lists one record per CDR3 protein. This table holds roughly 730,000 distinct CDR3 sequences, more than 50% found once. Material for sequencing was blood. The sequence was obtained from a man aged 40-49 years in good health.

Here the CDR3 DNA reads TGTGCCAGCAGTTTATTAAAAGATATAAGCTCCTACAATGAGCAGTTCTTC. Translated, it gives CASSLLKDISSYNEQFF. The gene calls are TRBV28 and TRBJ2-1; D unclear. Trimming left V 1 base short and J 0 bases short, with 13 bases between. CDR1 MDHEN and CDR2 SYDVKM come from the germline V gene. The CDR3 is 17 amino acids.